This T cell receptor beta chain was profiled in a study of T cell repertoires in cytomegalovirus infection. Background on the study: Public TCR beta signatures indicated both CMV infection and matching HLA type. Findings of the study overall: CMV-specific TCR beta clonotypes restricted by HLA-C dominated the ex vivo response. Totalled public TCR beta family frequency picked out people who carried CMV plus the relevant HLA.

As regards this clonotype: Its antigen remains unknown.

This CDR3 spans 14 amino acids. Germline assignment: CDR1 MNHEY and CDR2 SVGEGT. V was clipped by 6 bases and J by 4 bases, with 12 bases between them. TCRdb re-analysed the reads in MiXCR, keeping a single row per CDR3 protein. This table has about a million distinct CDR3 sequences, around 30% appearing once. Sample: cultured CD8+ T cells from PBMCs, taken from culture after CMV antigen stimulation. The gene calls are TRBV6-2 or TRBV6-3 and TRBJ2-2; weak D call: TRBD2 (6 bases). The TCR sequence derives from a human donor in good health (CMV status not recorded). Some clones in this sample may be carry-over from other donors' samples. The CDR3 region is CASSPGTSTGELFF. The DNA for the CDR3 is TGTGCCAGCAGCCCCGGGACTTCCACCGGGGAGCTGTTTTTT.